The rows below give T cell receptor beta chains drawn from one sample of a study of cytotoxic CD8 clonotypes in ibrutinib-treated CLL. Data came from immunoSEQ multiplex PCR; TCRdb stores just in-frame clones and leaves some out. The data hold a few hundred thousand clones, with 70% observed a single time. This material consisted of PBMCs, taken after 24 months of ibrutinib treatment. Receptors originate from a human donor with chronic lymphocytic leukemia. CDR3s include the opening cysteine and the closing phenylalanine or tryptophan. Size values are once, few and many counts, or a class for expanded clones, and some rows have none.

v_call,cdr3_length,clone_size,j_call,cdr3_aa
TRBV28,12,NA,TRBJ2-1,CASSTSRGEQFF
TRBV13,16,NA,TRBJ2-2,CASSSGTGSGTGELFF
TRBV7-8,15,NA,TRBJ2-4,CASSIQQGGKNIQYF
TRBV27,13,NA,TRBJ2-1,CASTTLAGAEQFF
TRBV19,14,NA,TRBJ2-3,CASKTTSSTDTQYF
TRBV7-7,12,NA,TRBJ2-7,CASSSRGGEQYF
TRBV11-2,16,NA,TRBJ1-1,CASSTTSEKTNTEAFF
TRBV5-4,14,NA,TRBJ2-4,CASSGGDSQNIQYF
TRBV5-8,13,NA,TRBJ2-7,CASSRDSHYEQYF
TRBV9,15,NA,TRBJ2-7,CASSVADRATYEQYF
TRBV5-4,15,NA,TRBJ2-1,CASSAGRESHNEQFF
TRBV10-3,14,few,TRBJ2-2,CAISPTEFSGELFF
TRBV5-6,15,NA,TRBJ2-7,CASSLERRALYEQYF
TRBV27,13,NA,TRBJ1-1,CASSLFEFTEAFF
TRBV7-8,16,NA,TRBJ2-5,CASSFWGRARQETQYF
TRBV29-1,12,NA,TRBJ1-2,CSVAGTDYGYTF
TRBV5-1,15,NA,TRBJ2-2,CASSLDGEDTGELFF
TRBV7-9,12,NA,TRBJ1-1,CASSLDVPEAFF